This TCR beta chain was identified in a study of cytomegalovirus exposure and HLA in healthy donors. The CDR3 contains 15 residues. V lost 0 bases and J lost 5; bases outside the gene matches: 2. From germline, CDR1 is SGHRS and CDR2 YFSETQ. Whereas donors were nominally healthy upon sampling, unrecorded immune exposures were probable. The PCR ran on 60 Vbeta and 13 Jbeta primers. TCRdb's table, derived via immunoSEQ multiplex PCR, lists solely in-frame clones and lacks some. The sample holds about 150,000 clones, around 75% seen once. V and J are TRBV5-1 and TRBJ2-3; 11 positions match TRBD2. The sequence came from a male donor in good health and CMV-seronegative. The specimen sequenced was PBMCs. CDR3 sequence (DNA): TGCGCCAGCAGCTTGGTTAGCGGGGGGGGAGATACGCAGTATTTT. Amino acids: CASSLVSGGGDTQYF.